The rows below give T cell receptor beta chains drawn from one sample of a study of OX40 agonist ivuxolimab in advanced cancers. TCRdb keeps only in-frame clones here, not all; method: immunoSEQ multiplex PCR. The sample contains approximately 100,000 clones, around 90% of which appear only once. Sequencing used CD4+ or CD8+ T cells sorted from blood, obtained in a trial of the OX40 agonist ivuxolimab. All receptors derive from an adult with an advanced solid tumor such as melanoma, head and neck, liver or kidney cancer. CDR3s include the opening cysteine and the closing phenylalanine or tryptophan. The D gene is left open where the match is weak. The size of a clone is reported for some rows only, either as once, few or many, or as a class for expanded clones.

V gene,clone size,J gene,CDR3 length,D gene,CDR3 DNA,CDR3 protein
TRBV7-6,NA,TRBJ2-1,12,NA,TGTGCCAGCAGCCCCACGAGGAATGAGCAGTTCTTC,CASSPTRNEQFF
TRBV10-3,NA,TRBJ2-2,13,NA,TGTGCCATCAGTGACAGGGCCCCCGGGGAGCTGTTTTTT,CAISDRAPGELFF
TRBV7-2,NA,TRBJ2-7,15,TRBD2,TGTGCCAGCAGCCGGACTAGCGGGGGTTTCTACGAGCAGTACTTC,CASSRTSGGFYEQYF
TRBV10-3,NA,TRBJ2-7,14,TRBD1,TGTGCCATCAGCGGAGGGACAGGAACCTACGAGCAGTACTTC,CAISGGTGTYEQYF
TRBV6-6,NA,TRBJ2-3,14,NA,TGTGCCAGCAGCCAGGGAACGGGGCCAAATACGCAGTATTTT,CASSQGTGPNTQYF
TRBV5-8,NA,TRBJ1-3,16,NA,TGTGCCAGCAGCTTACGAGGGCCCCCGGCCGGAAACACCATATATTTT,CASSLRGPPAGNTIYF
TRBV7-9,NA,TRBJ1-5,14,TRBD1,TGTGCCAGCAGCATCGACAGGGCCGATCAGCCCCAGCATTTT,CASSIDRADQPQHF
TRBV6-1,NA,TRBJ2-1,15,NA,TGTGCCAGCAGTGAAAGGGGGAACCCCTACAATGAGCAGTTCTTC,CASSERGNPYNEQFF
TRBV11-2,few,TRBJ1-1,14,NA,TGTGCCAGCAGCGTACAGGGCTGGGACACTGAAGCTTTCTTT,CASSVQGWDTEAFF
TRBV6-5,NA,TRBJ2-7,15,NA,TGTGCCAGCAGCCCCCAGGAATCCCTTCACTACGAGCAGTACTTC,CASSPQESLHYEQYF
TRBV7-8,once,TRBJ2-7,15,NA,TGTGCCAGCAGCCCCCACAGGATAACACTCTACGAGCAGTACTTC,CASSPHRITLYEQYF
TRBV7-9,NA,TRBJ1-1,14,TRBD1,TGTGCCAGCAGCCTAGGACAGGCGAACACTGAAGCTTTCTTT,CASSLGQANTEAFF
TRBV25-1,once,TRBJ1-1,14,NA,TGTGCCAGCAGCCCGAGTCTTTTGAACACTGAAGCTTTCTTT,CASSPSLLNTEAFF
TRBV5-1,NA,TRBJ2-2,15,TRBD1,TGCGCCAGCAGCTTGCGCAGGGGGACGAACGGGGAGCTGTTTTTT,CASSLRRGTNGELFF
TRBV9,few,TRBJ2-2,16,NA,TGTGCCAGCAGCCGCCCGGGGGGCCTAAACACCGGGGAGCTGTTTTTT,CASSRPGGLNTGELFF
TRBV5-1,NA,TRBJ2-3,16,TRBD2,TGCGCCAGCAGCTTGGGGGCTAGCGGGGGAACAGATACGCAGTATTTT,CASSLGASGGTDTQYF
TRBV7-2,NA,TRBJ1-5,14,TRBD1,TGTGCCAGCAGCTTGAGACAGGGTAGTCAGCCCCAGCATTTT,CASSLRQGSQPQHF
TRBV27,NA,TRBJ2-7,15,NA,TGTGCCAGCAGTTGCCCCGGGACCGCTTCCTACGAGCAGTACTTC,CASSCPGTASYEQYF
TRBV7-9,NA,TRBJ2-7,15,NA,TGTGCCAGCAGCTTAGGGGGGAGGTTCGCCTACGAGCAGTACTTC,CASSLGGRFAYEQYF
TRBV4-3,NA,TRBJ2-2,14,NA,TGCGCCAGCAGCCAAGATTTGGTGCCCGGGGAGCTGTTTTTT,CASSQDLVPGELFF
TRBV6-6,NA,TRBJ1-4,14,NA,NA,CASSSGQANEKLFF
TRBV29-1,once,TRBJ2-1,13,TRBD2,TGCAGCGCGGGAGGGAGCCCTTACAATGAGCAGTTCTTC,CSAGGSPYNEQFF
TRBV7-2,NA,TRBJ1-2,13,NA,TGTGCCAGCAGCGAAAGGGGTCTGTATGGCTACACCTTC,CASSERGLYGYTF
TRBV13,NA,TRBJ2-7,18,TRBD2,TGTGCCAGCAGCTCCAATCCAGCGGGGGGCTACTACTCCTACGAGCAGTACTTC,CASSSNPAGGYYSYEQYF
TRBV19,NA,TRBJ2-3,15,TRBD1,TGTGCCACCGCTTTAGGGACAGCCTACACAGATACGCAGTATTTT,CATALGTAYTDTQYF
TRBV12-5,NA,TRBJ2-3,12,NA,TGTGCTAGTGGTTCTGGTCTCTATACGCAGTATTTT,CASGSGLYTQYF
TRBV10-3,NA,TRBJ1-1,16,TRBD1,TGTGCCATCAGACTACCGGGACAGGGGATGAACACTGAAGCTTTCTTT,CAIRLPGQGMNTEAFF
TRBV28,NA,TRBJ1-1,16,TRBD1,TGTGCCAGCAGTGCGGGGACAGGGGCGGGGACGACTGAAGCTTTCTTT,CASSAGTGAGTTEAFF
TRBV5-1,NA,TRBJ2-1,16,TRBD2,TGCGCCAGCAGCTCGAGCGGGGGGCGCTCCTACAATGAGCAGTTCTTC,CASSSSGGRSYNEQFF
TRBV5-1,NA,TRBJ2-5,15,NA,TGCGCCAGCAGCTTGGTTACCGGGGGCCAAGAGACCCAGTACTTC,CASSLVTGGQETQYF
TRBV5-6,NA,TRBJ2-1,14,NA,TGTGCCAGCAGCTTGGTTTCGGGTTTCAATGAGCAGTTCTTC,CASSLVSGFNEQFF
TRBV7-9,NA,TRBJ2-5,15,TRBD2,TGTGCCAGCAGCTTGGGATTAGCGGGGCAAGAGACCCAGTACTTC,CASSLGLAGQETQYF
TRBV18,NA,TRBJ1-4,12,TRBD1,TGTGCCAGCTCACGGGACAGATCTGGACTGTTTTTT,CASSRDRSGLFF
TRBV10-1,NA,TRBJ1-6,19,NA,TGCGCCAGCAGTGTCCCCGACAGTAACGAGAGCTCCTATAATTCACCCCTCCACTTT,CASSVPDSNESSYNSPLHF
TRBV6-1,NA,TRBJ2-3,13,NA,TGTGCCAGCAGTTGGCAGAACACAGATACGCAGTATTTT,CASSWQNTDTQYF
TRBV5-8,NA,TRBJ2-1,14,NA,TGTGCCAGCAGCTTAGGGTTGGCGAGGGATGAGCAGTTCTTC,CASSLGLARDEQFF
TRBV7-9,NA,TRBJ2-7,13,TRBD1,TGTGCCAGCAGCTTTACAGGGGTGGCCGAGCAGTACTTC,CASSFTGVAEQYF
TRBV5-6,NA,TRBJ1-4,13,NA,TGTGCCAGCAGCTTGCCGGTCGGGGAAAAACTGTTTTTT,CASSLPVGEKLFF
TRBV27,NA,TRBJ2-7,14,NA,TGTGCCAGCAGTTGGCAGGCTAGCTCCTACGAGCAGTACTTC,CASSWQASSYEQYF
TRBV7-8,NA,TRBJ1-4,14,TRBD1,TGTGCCAGCAGCAGGGGGCCAACTAATGAAAAACTGTTTTTT,CASSRGPTNEKLFF